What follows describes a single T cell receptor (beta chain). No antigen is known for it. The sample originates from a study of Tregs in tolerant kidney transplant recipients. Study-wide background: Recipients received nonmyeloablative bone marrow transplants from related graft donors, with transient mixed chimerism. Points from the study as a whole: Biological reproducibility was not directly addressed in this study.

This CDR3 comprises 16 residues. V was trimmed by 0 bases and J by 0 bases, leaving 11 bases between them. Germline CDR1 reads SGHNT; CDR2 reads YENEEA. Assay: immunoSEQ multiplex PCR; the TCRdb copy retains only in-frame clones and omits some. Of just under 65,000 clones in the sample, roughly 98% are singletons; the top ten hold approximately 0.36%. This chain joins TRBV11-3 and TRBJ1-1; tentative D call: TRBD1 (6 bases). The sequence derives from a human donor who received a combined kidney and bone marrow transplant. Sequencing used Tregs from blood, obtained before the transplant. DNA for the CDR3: TGTGCCAGCAGCTTAGACCCTAACAGGGTGAACACTGAAGCTTTCTTT. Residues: CASSLDPNRVNTEAFF.